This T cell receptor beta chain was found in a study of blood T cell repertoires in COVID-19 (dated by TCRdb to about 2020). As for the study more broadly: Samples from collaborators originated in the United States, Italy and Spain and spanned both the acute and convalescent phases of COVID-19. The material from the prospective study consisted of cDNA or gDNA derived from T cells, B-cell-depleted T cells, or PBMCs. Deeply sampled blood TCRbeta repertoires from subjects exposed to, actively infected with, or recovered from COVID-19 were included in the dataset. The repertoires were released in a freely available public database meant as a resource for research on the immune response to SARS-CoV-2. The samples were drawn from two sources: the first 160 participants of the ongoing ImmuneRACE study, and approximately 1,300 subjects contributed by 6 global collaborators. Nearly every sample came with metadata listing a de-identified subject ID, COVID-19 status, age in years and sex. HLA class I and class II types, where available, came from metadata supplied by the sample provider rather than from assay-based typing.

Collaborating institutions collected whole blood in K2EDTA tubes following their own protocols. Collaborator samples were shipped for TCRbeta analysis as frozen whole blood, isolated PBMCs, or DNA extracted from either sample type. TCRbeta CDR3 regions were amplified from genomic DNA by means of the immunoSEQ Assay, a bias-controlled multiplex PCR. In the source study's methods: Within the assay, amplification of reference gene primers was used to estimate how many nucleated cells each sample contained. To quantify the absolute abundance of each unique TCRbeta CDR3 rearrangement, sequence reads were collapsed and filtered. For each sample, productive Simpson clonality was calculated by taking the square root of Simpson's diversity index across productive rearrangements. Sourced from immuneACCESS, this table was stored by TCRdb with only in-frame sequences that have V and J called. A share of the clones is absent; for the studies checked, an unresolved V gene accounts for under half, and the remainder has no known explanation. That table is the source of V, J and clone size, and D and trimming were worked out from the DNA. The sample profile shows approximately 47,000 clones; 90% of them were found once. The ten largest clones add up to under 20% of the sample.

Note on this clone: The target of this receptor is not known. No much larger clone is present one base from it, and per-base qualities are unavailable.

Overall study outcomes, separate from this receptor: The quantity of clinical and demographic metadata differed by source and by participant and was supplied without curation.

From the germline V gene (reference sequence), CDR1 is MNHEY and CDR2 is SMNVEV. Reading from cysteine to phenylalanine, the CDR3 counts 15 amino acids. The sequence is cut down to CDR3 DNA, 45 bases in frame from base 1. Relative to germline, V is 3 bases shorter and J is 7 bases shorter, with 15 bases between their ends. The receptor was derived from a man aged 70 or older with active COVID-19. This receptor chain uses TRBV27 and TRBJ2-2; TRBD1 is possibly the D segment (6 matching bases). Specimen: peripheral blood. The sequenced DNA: TGTGCCAGCAGTTTCTCCGCAGGGGATGGCGGGGAGCTGTTTTTT. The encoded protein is CASSFSAGDGGELFF.